This TCR beta chain emerged from a study of PD-1 blockade in classical Hodgkin lymphoma. Profiling relied on immunoSEQ multiplex PCR, and the TCRdb table lists in-frame clones only, not all of them. This sample has nearly 25,000 clones, with more than 80% found just once. The V and J ends lost 4 bases and 6 bases respectively, with 21 bases between them. Germline assignment: CDR1 SGHRS and CDR2 YFSETQ. The CDR3 has 16 residues. Worth noting for this clone: Antigen specificity is unknown.

The sample's time point: newly diagnosed, previously untreated cHL patient sample. Out of thawed PBMCs, magnetic negative selection purified CD4+ T cells. Comparison used PBMCs from newly diagnosed, untreated classical Hodgkin lymphoma. Broader study findings: Newly diagnosed patients had baseline TCR diversity that was reportedly lower than that of healthy donors.

Specimen: CD4+ T cells from blood. V usage is TRBV5-1 and J usage is TRBJ2-3; weak D call: TRBD2 (7 bases). This TCR derives from a human donor with classical Hodgkin lymphoma. DNA for the CDR3: TGCGCCAGCAGCGCGCAACTTGGGGGGGGCGTGGATACGCAGTATTTT. Translating it yields CASSAQLGGGVDTQYF.